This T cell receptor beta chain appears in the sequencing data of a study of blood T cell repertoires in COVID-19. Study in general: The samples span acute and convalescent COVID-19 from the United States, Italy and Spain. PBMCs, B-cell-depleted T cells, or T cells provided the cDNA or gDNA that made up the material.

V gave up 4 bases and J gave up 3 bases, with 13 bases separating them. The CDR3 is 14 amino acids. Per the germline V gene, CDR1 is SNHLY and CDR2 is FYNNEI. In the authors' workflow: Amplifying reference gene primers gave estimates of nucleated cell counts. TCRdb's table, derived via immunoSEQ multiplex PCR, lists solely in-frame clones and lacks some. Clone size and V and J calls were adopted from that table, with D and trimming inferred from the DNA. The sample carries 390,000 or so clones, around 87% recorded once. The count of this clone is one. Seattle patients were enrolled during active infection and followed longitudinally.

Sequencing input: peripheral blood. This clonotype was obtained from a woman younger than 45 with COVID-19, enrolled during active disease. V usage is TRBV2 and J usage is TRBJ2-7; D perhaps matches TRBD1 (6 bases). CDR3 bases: TGTGCCAGCAGTGCTCGGTGGGGGCTCTACGAGCAGTACTTC. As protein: CASSARWGLYEQYF.